What follows are 11 T cell receptor beta chains derived from one specimen sequenced in a study of T cells in Graves' hyperthyroidism and ophthalmopathy. Regions amplified from RNA transcripts were the TCR beta CDR3 regions. RT-PCR in the first round (using the HTBI primer set) targeted the TCR CDR3. TCRdb re-derived calls from the multiplex PCR reads in MiXCR, one entry per CDR3 protein. This sample has under 40,000 distinct CDR3 sequences; about 47% occur once, and the top ten carry 15% to 20%. Specimen: blood. These receptors all come from a man aged 40-55 years with Graves' ophthalmopathy.

The chain combines TRBV5-1 with TRBJ1-4; TRBD1 might be the D (6 bases). CDR3 length equals 15 residues. In germline, CDR1 is SGHRS, CDR2 YFSETQ. The CDR3 is CPSSAEQGVGEKLFF. As DNA, the CDR3 is TGCCCAAGCAGCGCCGAACAGGGAGTGGGGGAAAAACTGTTTTTT.

About this clonotype: This may arise from a read error, as a much more abundant clone is one base away. The chain has TRBV12-3 or TRBV12-4 and TRBJ2-5; no clear D. Trimming stripped 10 bases from V and 4 bases from J, with 16 bases between. The CDR3 has 13 amino acids. In DNA form, the CDR3 reads TGTGCCACCCTCGATACCCTCGTAGAGACCCAGTACTTC. Translating it yields CATLDTLVETQYF.

This chain uses TRBV10-3 with TRBJ1-2, with 7 bases matching TRBD1. Per germline, CDR1 ENHRY and CDR2 SYGVKD. Unmatched junction bases numbered 10, after V lost 7 bases and J lost 8 bases. There are 13 residues in the CDR3. This CDR3 reads CAITERDSSGYTF. The CDR3 DNA reads TGTGCCATCACCGAGAGGGACAGCTCCGGCTACACCTTC.

This clonotype was picked up many times. The J gene is TRBJ1-1, the V gene TRBV20-1; D perhaps matches TRBD1 (6 bases). V lost 0 bases and J 1 base, leaving 6 bases between the germline ends. CDR1 and CDR2 from the germline V gene are DFQATT and SNEGSKA (reference sequence). The CDR3 length is 13 residues. CDR3: CSARDRGNTEAFF. The CDR3 DNA sequence: TGCAGTGCTAGAGACAGGGGGAACACTGAAGCTTTCTTT.

Judged by abundance, this clonotype is medium-sized. The V call is TRBV19, the J call TRBJ2-7; a weak D match, TRBD1 (6 bases). Germline V CDR1 and CDR2: LNHDA, SQIVND (reference sequence). V was clipped by 9 bases and J by 6 bases, with 15 bases between them. CDR3 size: 12 residues. CDR3 protein: CASVLGHREQYF. The CDR3 DNA sequence: TGTGCCAGCGTGCTGGGACATCGCGAGCAGTACTTC.

This clonotype was counted ten times or more. The chain combines TRBV28 with TRBJ1-2; no reliable D call. The CDR3 sequence is 15 residues long. Germline lookup yields CDR1 MDHEN and CDR2 SYDVKM. V gave up 5 bases and J gave up 0 bases, with 13 bases separating them. The CDR3 DNA sequence: TGTGCCAGCAGTAGGTGGACTAAAGCTAACTATGGCTACACCTTC. It yields the protein CASSRWTKANYGYTF.

This clonotype was observed many times. The rearrangement joins TRBV20-1 to TRBJ2-3; 11 nucleotides line up with TRBD2. J was trimmed by 4 bases and V by 1 base; bases with no gene match: 7. Germline CDR1 reads DFQATT; CDR2 reads SNEGSKA (reference sequence). The CDR3 length is 16 residues. For the CDR3, the DNA is TGCAGTGCTAGAGTGGGGGGACTAGCGGCGGCAGATACGCAGTATTTT. Translation: CSARVGGLAAADTQYF.

Many counts were recorded for this clonotype. This sequence joins TRBV28 and TRBJ2-1; TRBD2 might be the D (6 bases). The CDR3 sequence is 11 residues long. Trimming pared 11 bases from V and 6 bases from J, leaving 11 bases between. Germline V gives CDR1 MDHEN, CDR2 SYDVKM. CDR3 in amino acids: CAGGYLNEQFF. DNA of the CDR3: TGTGCCGGGGGGTACCTCAATGAGCAGTTCTTC.

This clonotype was counted many times. The chain links TRBV7-2 to TRBJ2-7; 8 bases agree with TRBD2. V dropped 0 bases and J dropped 3; count of bases not matched to a gene: 4. Germline V CDR1 and CDR2: SGHTA, FQGNSA. The CDR3 sequence is 15 residues long. CDR3: CASSLAPGTSYEQYF. The DNA for the CDR3 is TGTGCCAGCAGCTTAGCCCCCGGGACTAGCTACGAGCAGTACTTC.

This clonotype was seen just once. The chain joins TRBV20-1 to TRBJ2-3, with 8 bases identical to TRBD1. J lost 4 bases, V lost 3 bases, and 9 bases had no gene match. This CDR3 is 15 amino acids long. Germline V gene data show CDR1 as DFQATT and CDR2 as SNEGSKA (reference sequence). CDR3 sequence: CSARTGANVADTQYF. CDR3 sequence (DNA): TGCAGTGCTAGGACAGGGGCCAACGTCGCAGATACGCAGTATTTT.

The genes are TRBV5-1 and TRBJ1-2; 11 bases are a match to TRBD1. CDR3 length: 15 amino acids. The junction had 11 bases not matched to a gene; V was cut back by 7 bases and J by 6 bases. In germline, CDR1 is SGHRS, CDR2 YFSETQ. The CDR3 loop is CASYSPGQGVHGYTF. In nucleotides, the CDR3 is TGCGCCAGCTACTCACCGGGACAGGGGGTTCATGGCTACACCTTC.